This T cell receptor beta chain was captured by sequencing in a study of T cell changes during pregnancy in multiple sclerosis. The table came from immunoSEQ multiplex PCR; TCRdb's copy has only in-frame clones and leaves some out. The data hold about 56,000 clones, with about 83% observed a single time. The CDR3 consists of 14 residues. The V gene lost 0 bases and the J gene lost 5 bases, with 11 bases spanning the gap. CDR1 and CDR2 from the germline V gene are SGHRS and YFSETQ. The clonotype comes from a human donor whose cells served as feeder cells for cultures in a pregnancy study. The rearrangement links TRBV5-1 to TRBJ1-1; D not certain. Sequencing was performed on peripheral blood from another person, used as feeder cells. CDR3 DNA: TGCGCCAGCAGCTTGGTTTCGGGAGAGACTGAAGCTTTCTTT. Protein: CASSLVSGETEAFF.